This T cell receptor (beta chain) was recovered during a study of blood T cells in healthy people across ages. The germline CDR1 and CDR2 sequences are WNHNN and SYGVQD (reference sequence). V gave up 6 bases and J gave up 5 bases; unmatched junction bases: 9. This CDR3 spans 16 amino acids. Every sample had a minimum of 6 million PBMCs isolated. Using a J-beta primer mix together with a sample-barcoded 5' primer, a second PCR was run for roughly 7 to 12 cycles. TCRdb passed the 5' RACE reads through MiXCR, listing each CDR3 protein once. The table has 1,100,000 or so distinct CDR3 sequences, roughly 45% seen once; the top ten hold around 18%.

This sequence joins TRBV10-1 and TRBJ2-2; 10 nucleotides align to TRBD1. Sample: blood. The TCR sequence derives from an older woman in good health. For the CDR3, the DNA is TGCGCCAGCAGCGAGACCCCGGGACAGGGGACCGGGGAGCTGTTTTTT. It yields the protein CASSETPGQGTGELFF.